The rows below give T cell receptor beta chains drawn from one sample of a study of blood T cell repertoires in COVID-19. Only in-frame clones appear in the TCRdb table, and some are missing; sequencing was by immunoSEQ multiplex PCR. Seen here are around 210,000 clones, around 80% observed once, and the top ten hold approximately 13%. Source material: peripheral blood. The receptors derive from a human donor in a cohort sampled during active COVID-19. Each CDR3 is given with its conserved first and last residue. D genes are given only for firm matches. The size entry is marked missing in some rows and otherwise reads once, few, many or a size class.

CDR3 DNA: TGCGCCAGCAGTAGGGGACTAGCGGGCCGCTACAATGAGCAGTTCTTC
CDR3 protein: CASSRGLAGRYNEQFF
CDR3 length: 16
D gene: TRBD2
J gene: TRBJ2-1
V gene: TRBV4-1
clone size: .

CDR3 DNA: TGTGCCAGTCGTTTGGACATAGCTAATGAAAAACTGTTTTTT
CDR3 protein: CASRLDIANEKLFF
CDR3 length: 14
D gene: .
J gene: TRBJ1-4
V gene: TRBV19
clone size: .

CDR3 DNA: TGTGCCAGCAGCTTACACAGGGACACCGGGGAGCTGTTTTTT
CDR3 protein: CASSLHRDTGELFF
CDR3 length: 14
D gene: .
J gene: TRBJ2-2
V gene: TRBV7-9
clone size: .

CDR3 DNA: TGTGCCAGCAGCGGTACCGGGACAGGGCAGGGTTCACCCCTCCACTTT
CDR3 protein: CASSGTGTGQGSPLHF
CDR3 length: 16
D gene: TRBD1
J gene: TRBJ1-6
V gene: TRBV7-2
clone size: .

CDR3 DNA: TGTGCCAGTACCACCGGACATTCGAGCTCCTACGAGCAGTACTTC
CDR3 protein: CASTTGHSSSYEQYF
CDR3 length: 15
D gene: .
J gene: TRBJ2-7
V gene: TRBV19
clone size: .

CDR3 DNA: TGTGCCAGCAGCTCCTCGGGGGGCGGGTCGTACGAGCAGTACTTC
CDR3 protein: CASSSSGGGSYEQYF
CDR3 length: 15
D gene: .
J gene: TRBJ2-7
V gene: TRBV7-8
clone size: many

CDR3 DNA: TGCGCCAGCAGCTTGATGACAGGGGGCGACGAGCAGTACTTC
CDR3 protein: CASSLMTGGDEQYF
CDR3 length: 14
D gene: TRBD1
J gene: TRBJ2-7
V gene: TRBV5-1
clone size: once

CDR3 DNA: TGTGCCAGCAGTGAACCCCGACTTTTCATCTACGAAAAGCAGTACTTC
CDR3 protein: CASSEPRLFIYEKQYF
CDR3 length: 16
D gene: .
J gene: TRBJ2-7
V gene: TRBV25-1
clone size: once

CDR3 DNA: TGTGCCAGCAGCTTCCCCCAGGCAGACGACAGGCCACGATCGAACACCGGGGAGCTGTTTTTT
CDR3 protein: CASSFPQADDRPRSNTGELFF
CDR3 length: 21
D gene: .
J gene: TRBJ2-2
V gene: TRBV7-6
clone size: .

CDR3 DNA: TGTGCCAGCAGTGACTCGAGTGGTATCACTGAAGCTTTCTTT
CDR3 protein: CASSDSSGITEAFF
CDR3 length: 14
D gene: .
J gene: TRBJ1-1
V gene: TRBV6-4
clone size: once

CDR3 DNA: TGTGCCAGCAGCTTGTATGGGCGAGGGGAGCTGTTTTTT
CDR3 protein: CASSLYGRGELFF
CDR3 length: 13
D gene: .
J gene: TRBJ2-2
V gene: TRBV5-8
clone size: .

CDR3 DNA: TGCAGCGCCGGGTACAGGGGGAAGGACGAGCAGTACTTC
CDR3 protein: CSAGYRGKDEQYF
CDR3 length: 13
D gene: TRBD1
J gene: TRBJ2-7
V gene: TRBV29-1
clone size: .

CDR3 DNA: TGTGCCAGCAGCCAAGTAAACAGGGGAGGTAATGGCTACACCTTC
CDR3 protein: CASSQVNRGGNGYTF
CDR3 length: 15
D gene: TRBD1
J gene: TRBJ1-2
V gene: TRBV14
clone size: .

CDR3 DNA: TGTGCCAGCAGCCCGTCTGGCGGTGGCTACAATGAGCAGTTCTTC
CDR3 protein: CASSPSGGGYNEQFF
CDR3 length: 15
D gene: .
J gene: TRBJ2-1
V gene: TRBV3-1/TRBV3-2
clone size: .

CDR3 DNA: TGTGCCTGGAGTGTTCGATTGCGGAAGTCCTACGAGCAGTACTTC
CDR3 protein: CAWSVRLRKSYEQYF
CDR3 length: 15
D gene: .
J gene: TRBJ2-7
V gene: TRBV30
clone size: .

CDR3 DNA: TGTGCAGCAGCGGGACTCCCACCCCGGCGAGAAAAACTGTTTTTT
CDR3 protein: CAAAGLPPRREKLFF
CDR3 length: 15
D gene: .
J gene: TRBJ1-4
V gene: TRBV19
clone size: .

CDR3 DNA: TGTGCCAGCTCATCCCTTGCCGTGGGACAGGTAGAGGAAAAACTGTTTTTT
CDR3 protein: CASSSLAVGQVEEKLFF
CDR3 length: 17
D gene: TRBD1
J gene: TRBJ1-4
V gene: TRBV18
clone size: .

CDR3 DNA: TGTGCCAGCAGCAGAAGGTTGCTAGCGGCTGACAGCACAGATACGCAGTATTTT
CDR3 protein: CASSRRLLAADSTDTQYF
CDR3 length: 18
D gene: TRBD2
J gene: TRBJ2-3
V gene: TRBV7-2
clone size: .

CDR3 DNA: TGTGCCAGCTCACCTCGGACTAGCGGGAGTGGGGGCCAAGAGACCCAGTACTTC
CDR3 protein: CASSPRTSGSGGQETQYF
CDR3 length: 18
D gene: TRBD2
J gene: TRBJ2-5
V gene: TRBV18
clone size: .

CDR3 DNA: TGTGCCAGTAGCTTATCTGGTCTAGCGGGGTTAAACTACAATGAGCAGTTCTTC
CDR3 protein: CASSLSGLAGLNYNEQFF
CDR3 length: 18
D gene: TRBD2
J gene: TRBJ2-1
V gene: TRBV19
clone size: .

CDR3 DNA: TGTGCCAGTCAGGACAGGGGGCTTTACTTTAGCAATCAGCCCCAGCATTTT
CDR3 protein: CASQDRGLYFSNQPQHF
CDR3 length: 17
D gene: TRBD1
J gene: TRBJ1-5
V gene: TRBV19
clone size: .

CDR3 DNA: TGTGCCAGCAGCTTAGATGGACAGGGCATGAGGAGCTATGGCTACACCTTC
CDR3 protein: CASSLDGQGMRSYGYTF
CDR3 length: 17
D gene: TRBD1
J gene: TRBJ1-2
V gene: TRBV7-2
clone size: .

CDR3 DNA: TGTGCCACCAGTGATTTCGGGACAGGGTCAGATACGCAGTATTTT
CDR3 protein: CATSDFGTGSDTQYF
CDR3 length: 15
D gene: TRBD1
J gene: TRBJ2-3
V gene: TRBV24-1
clone size: .

CDR3 DNA: TGTGCCAGCAGTTTAACGGGGGATGGCTACACCTTC
CDR3 protein: CASSLTGDGYTF
CDR3 length: 12
D gene: .
J gene: TRBJ1-2
V gene: TRBV27
clone size: .

CDR3 DNA: TGTGCCAGCAGTCGGGACAGGGGCTACGAGCAGTACTTC
CDR3 protein: CASSRDRGYEQYF
CDR3 length: 13
D gene: TRBD1
J gene: TRBJ2-7
V gene: TRBV6-5
clone size: .

CDR3 DNA: TGCGCCAGCAGCTTACCCGCGGGGCCCCAAGAGACCCAGTACTTC
CDR3 protein: CASSLPAGPQETQYF
CDR3 length: 15
D gene: .
J gene: TRBJ2-5
V gene: TRBV5-1
clone size: .

CDR3 DNA: TGTGCCAGTAGTCCGCACAGGGGGGGAATCACAGATACGCAGTATTTT
CDR3 protein: CASSPHRGGITDTQYF
CDR3 length: 16
D gene: .
J gene: TRBJ2-3
V gene: TRBV19
clone size: .

CDR3 DNA: TGTGCCAGCAGCCCGGGACTCCTAGAGACCCAGTACTTC
CDR3 protein: CASSPGLLETQYF
CDR3 length: 13
D gene: .
J gene: TRBJ2-5
V gene: TRBV7-2
clone size: .

CDR3 DNA: TGTGCCAGCTCACCACCTTGGGCGGCTAGCGGGCCCACCTACGAGCAGTACTTC
CDR3 protein: CASSPPWAASGPTYEQYF
CDR3 length: 18
D gene: TRBD2
J gene: TRBJ2-7
V gene: TRBV18
clone size: .

CDR3 DNA: TGTGCCTGGAGTGTACTAGCGTATGGCTACACCTTC
CDR3 protein: CAWSVLAYGYTF
CDR3 length: 12
D gene: .
J gene: TRBJ1-2
V gene: TRBV30
clone size: .

CDR3 DNA: TGCAGCGTTGAAGGGCGGACTCCGAACACTGAAGCTTTCTTT
CDR3 protein: CSVEGRTPNTEAFF
CDR3 length: 14
D gene: .
J gene: TRBJ1-1
V gene: TRBV29-1
clone size: .

CDR3 DNA: TGCGCCAGCAGCTTGGGAGGGGGCTACACAGATACGCAGTATTTT
CDR3 protein: CASSLGGGYTDTQYF
CDR3 length: 15
D gene: TRBD1
J gene: TRBJ2-3
V gene: TRBV5-1
clone size: .

CDR3 DNA: TGTGCCAGCAGTTTATACGGTGCTAGCGGGAGGGCCGGCACAGATACGCAGTATTTT
CDR3 protein: CASSLYGASGRAGTDTQYF
CDR3 length: 19
D gene: TRBD2
J gene: TRBJ2-3
V gene: TRBV27
clone size: once